This T cell receptor beta chain originates from a study of cytomegalovirus exposure and HLA in healthy donors. Study results and limitations: Most TCR beta V segments were productive about 87% or about 30% of the time in an earlier analysis.

Points on this clone: What it recognizes is unknown. Relative to the germline gene, one junction end is altered; a read error may explain this.

The PCR contained 60 Vbeta and 13 Jbeta primers. Repertoires were generated with immunoSEQ multiplex PCR, while TCRdb's copy carries only in-frame clones and drops some. The table records 150,000 or so clones, over 70% of them present only once. This CDR3 region has 16 residues. The V gene's germline CDR1 is SEHNR and CDR2 FQNEAQ (reference sequence). The rearrangement uses TRBV7-9 and TRBJ1-5; 7 bases align to TRBD1. Sequencing was carried out using PBMCs. This TCR came from a woman between 40 and 55 years old in good health and CMV-seropositive. The CDR3 nucleotides read TGTTCCAGCAGCAAGCAAGGGGACAGCTACAATCAGCCCCAGCATTTT. Translated, it gives CSSSKQGDSYNQPQHF.